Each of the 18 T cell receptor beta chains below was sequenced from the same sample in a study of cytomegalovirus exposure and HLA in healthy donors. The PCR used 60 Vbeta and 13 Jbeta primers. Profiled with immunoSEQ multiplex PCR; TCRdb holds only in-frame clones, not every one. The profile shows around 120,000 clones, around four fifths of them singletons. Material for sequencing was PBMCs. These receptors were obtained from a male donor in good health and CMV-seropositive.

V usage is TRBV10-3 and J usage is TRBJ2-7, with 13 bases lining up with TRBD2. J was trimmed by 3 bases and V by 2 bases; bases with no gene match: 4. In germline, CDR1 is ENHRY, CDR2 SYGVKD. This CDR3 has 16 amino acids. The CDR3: CAISERGTSGDYEQYF. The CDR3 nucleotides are TGTGCCATCAGTGAGCGGGGGACTAGCGGGGACTACGAGCAGTACTTC.

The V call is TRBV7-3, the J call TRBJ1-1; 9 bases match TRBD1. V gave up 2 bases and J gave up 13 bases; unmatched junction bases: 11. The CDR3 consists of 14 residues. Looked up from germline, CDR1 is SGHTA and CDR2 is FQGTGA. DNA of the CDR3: TGTGCCAGCAGCTTACGAGCTGGGGACAGGGAGGTTTTCTTT. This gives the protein CASSLRAGDREVFF.

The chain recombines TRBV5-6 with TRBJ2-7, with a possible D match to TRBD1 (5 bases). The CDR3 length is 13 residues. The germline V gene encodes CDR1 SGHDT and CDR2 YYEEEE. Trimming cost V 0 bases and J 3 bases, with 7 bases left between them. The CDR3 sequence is CASSLGQIYEQYF. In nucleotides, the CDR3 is TGTGCCAGCAGCTTGGGACAGATCTACGAGCAGTACTTC.

In DNA, the CDR3 is TGTGCCAGCAGCATGTCAGGGGACAATGAGCAGTTCTTC. Translation gives CASSMSGDNEQFF. The chain links TRBV7-3 to TRBJ2-1, with D maybe TRBD1 (6 bases). This CDR3 is built from 13 residues. Trimming stripped 5 bases from V and 5 bases from J, with 10 bases between. Germline lookup yields CDR1 SGHTA and CDR2 FQGTGA.

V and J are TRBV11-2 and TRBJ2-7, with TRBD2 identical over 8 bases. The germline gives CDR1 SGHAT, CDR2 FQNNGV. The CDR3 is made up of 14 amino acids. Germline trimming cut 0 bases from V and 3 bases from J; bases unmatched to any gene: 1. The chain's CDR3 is CASSLERGVYEQYF. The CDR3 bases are TGTGCCAGCAGCTTAGAGCGGGGGGTCTACGAGCAGTACTTC.

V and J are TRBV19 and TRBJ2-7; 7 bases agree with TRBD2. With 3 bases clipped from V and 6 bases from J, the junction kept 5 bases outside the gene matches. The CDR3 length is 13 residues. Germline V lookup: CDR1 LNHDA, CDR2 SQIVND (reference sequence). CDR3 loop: CASSIGGSSEQYF. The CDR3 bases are TGTGCCAGTAGTATTGGCGGGAGTTCCGAGCAGTACTTC. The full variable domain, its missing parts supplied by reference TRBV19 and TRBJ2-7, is DGGITQSPKYLFRKEGQNVTLSCEQNLNHDAMYWYRQDPGQGLRLIYYSQIVNDFQKGDIAEGYSVSREKKESFPLTVTSAQKNPTAFYLCASSIGGSSEQYFGPGTRLTVT.

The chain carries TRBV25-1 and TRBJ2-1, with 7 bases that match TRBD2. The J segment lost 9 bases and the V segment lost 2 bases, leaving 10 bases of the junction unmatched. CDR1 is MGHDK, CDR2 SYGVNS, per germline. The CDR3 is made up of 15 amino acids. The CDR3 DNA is TGTGCCAGCAGTGAACTTAGGACTAGGAACCGTGAGCAGTTCTTC. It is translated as CASSELRTRNREQFF. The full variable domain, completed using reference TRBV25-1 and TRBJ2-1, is EADIYQTPRYLVIGTGKKITLECSQTMGHDKMYWYQQDPGMELHLIHYSYGVNSTEKGDLSSESTVSRIRTEHFPLTLESARPSHTSQYLCASSELRTRNREQFFGPGTRLTVL.

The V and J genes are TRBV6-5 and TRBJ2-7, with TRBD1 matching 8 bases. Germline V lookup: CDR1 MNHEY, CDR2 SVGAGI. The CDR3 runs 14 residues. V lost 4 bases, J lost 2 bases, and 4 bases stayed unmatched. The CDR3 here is CASSLGQGPYEQYF. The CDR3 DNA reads TGTGCCAGCAGTTTAGGACAGGGACCCTACGAGCAGTACTTC.

The CDR3 sequence is CASAGSMGGNTIYF. The DNA of the CDR3 is TGTGCCAGTGCCGGTAGTATGGGCGGAAACACCATATATTTT. The gene calls are TRBV6-5 and TRBJ1-3, with D hard to call. The germline gives CDR1 MNHEY, CDR2 SVGAGI. This CDR3 region has 14 residues. V was pared by 9 bases and J by 4 bases, with 16 bases between.

The chain's CDR3 is CASSATSGKETQYF. The CDR3 DNA is TGTGCCAGCAGTGCGACTAGCGGGAAAGAGACCCAGTACTTC. The chain has TRBV28 and TRBJ2-5; the match to TRBD2 covers 11 bases. This CDR3 region has 14 residues. CDR1 MDHEN and CDR2 SYDVKM come from the germline V gene. With 5 bases clipped from V and 3 bases from J, the junction kept 2 bases outside the gene matches.

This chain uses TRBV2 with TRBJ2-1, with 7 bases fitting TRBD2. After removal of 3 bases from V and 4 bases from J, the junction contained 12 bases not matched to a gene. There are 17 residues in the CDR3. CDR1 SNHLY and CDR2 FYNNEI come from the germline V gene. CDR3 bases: TGTGCCAGCAGTGACTCAGTCCCGGGACTAATATACAATGAGCAGTTCTTC. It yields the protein CASSDSVPGLIYNEQFF.

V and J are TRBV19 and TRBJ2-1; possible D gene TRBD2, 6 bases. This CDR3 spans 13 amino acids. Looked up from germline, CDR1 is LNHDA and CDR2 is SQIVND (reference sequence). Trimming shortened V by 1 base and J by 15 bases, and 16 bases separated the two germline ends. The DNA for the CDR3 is TGTGCCAGTAGTATAGTAAGCTCGGGGGAGTGGTTCTTC. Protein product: CASSIVSSGEWFF.

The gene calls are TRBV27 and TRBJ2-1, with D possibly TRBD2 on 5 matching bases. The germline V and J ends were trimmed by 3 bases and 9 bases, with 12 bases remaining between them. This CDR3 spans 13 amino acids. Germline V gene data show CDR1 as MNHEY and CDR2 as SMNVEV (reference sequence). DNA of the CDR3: TGTGCCAGCAGTTTGGTTGAGGGCGGTGAGCAGTTCTTC. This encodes CASSLVEGGEQFF.

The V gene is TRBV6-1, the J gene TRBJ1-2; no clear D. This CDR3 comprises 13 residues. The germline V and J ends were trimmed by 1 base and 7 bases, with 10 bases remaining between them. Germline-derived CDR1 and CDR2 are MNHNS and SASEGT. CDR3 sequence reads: CASSEGRVGGYTF. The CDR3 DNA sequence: TGTGCCAGCAGTGAAGGCCGGGTTGGTGGCTACACCTTC.

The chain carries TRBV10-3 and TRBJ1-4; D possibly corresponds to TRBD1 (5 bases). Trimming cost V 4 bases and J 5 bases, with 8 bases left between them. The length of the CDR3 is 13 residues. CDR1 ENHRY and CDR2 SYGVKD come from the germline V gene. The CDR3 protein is CAISGGVNEKLFF. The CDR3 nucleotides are TGTGCCATCAGTGGGGGGGTGAATGAAAAACTGTTTTTT.

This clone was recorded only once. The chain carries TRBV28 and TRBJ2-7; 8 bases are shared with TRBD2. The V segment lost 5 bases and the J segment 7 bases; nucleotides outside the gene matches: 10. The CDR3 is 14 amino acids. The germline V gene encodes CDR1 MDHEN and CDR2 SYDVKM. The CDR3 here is CASSSSGVGLEQYF. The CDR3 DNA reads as TGTGCCAGCAGTAGTAGCGGGGTGGGATTAGAGCAGTACTTC.

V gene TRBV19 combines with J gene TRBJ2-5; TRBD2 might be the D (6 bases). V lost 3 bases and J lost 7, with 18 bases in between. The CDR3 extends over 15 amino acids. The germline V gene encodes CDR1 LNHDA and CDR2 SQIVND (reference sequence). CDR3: CASSITAEGIGTQYF. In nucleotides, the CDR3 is TGTGCCAGTAGTATCACAGCGGAGGGGATTGGGACCCAGTACTTC.

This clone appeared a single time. As DNA, the CDR3 is TGTGCCAGCAGTCACCGGACAGGGTGGGTGCTGTTTTTT. Translating gives CASSHRTGWVLFF. The V gene is TRBV28, the J gene TRBJ2-2; 8 bases agree with TRBD1. This CDR3 is built from 13 residues. Germline V gene sequence: CDR1 MDHEN, CDR2 SYDVKM. V was pared by 5 bases and J by 13 bases, with 9 bases of the junction left unmatched.